This TCR beta chain was sequenced during a study of cytomegalovirus exposure and HLA in healthy donors. The PCR employed 60 Vbeta primers together with 13 Jbeta primers. The data were produced by immunoSEQ multiplex PCR, yet TCRdb's version contains in-frame clones alone and is incomplete. The sample carries about 140,000 clones, about 75% recorded once. Sequenced sample: PBMCs. The receptor comes from a woman aged 25 to 39 in good health and CMV-seronegative.

The CDR3 bases are TGTGCCAGCAGCGTAGGGGTTGCGGGTAATTCACCCCTCCACTTT. Protein: CASSVGVAGNSPLHF. The chain couples TRBV9 to TRBJ1-6; D remains unclear. Trimming shortened V by 0 bases and J by 6 bases, and 10 bases separated the two germline ends. The CDR3 sequence is 15 residues long. CDR1 SGDLS and CDR2 YYNGEE come from the germline V gene.